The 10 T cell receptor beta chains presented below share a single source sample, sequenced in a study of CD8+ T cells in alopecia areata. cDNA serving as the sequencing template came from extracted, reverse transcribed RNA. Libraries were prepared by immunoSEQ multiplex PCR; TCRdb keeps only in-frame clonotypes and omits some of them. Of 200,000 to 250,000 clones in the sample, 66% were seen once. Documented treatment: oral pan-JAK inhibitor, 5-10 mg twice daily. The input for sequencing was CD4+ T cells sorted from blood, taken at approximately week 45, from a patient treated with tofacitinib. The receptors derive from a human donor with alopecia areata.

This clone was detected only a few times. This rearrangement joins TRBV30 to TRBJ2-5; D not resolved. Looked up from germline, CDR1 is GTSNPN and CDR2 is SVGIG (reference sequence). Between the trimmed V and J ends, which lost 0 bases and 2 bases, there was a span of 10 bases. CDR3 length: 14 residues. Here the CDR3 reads CAWSVNGPQETQYF. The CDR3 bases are TGTGCCTGGAGTGTTAACGGGCCTCAAGAGACCCAGTACTTC.

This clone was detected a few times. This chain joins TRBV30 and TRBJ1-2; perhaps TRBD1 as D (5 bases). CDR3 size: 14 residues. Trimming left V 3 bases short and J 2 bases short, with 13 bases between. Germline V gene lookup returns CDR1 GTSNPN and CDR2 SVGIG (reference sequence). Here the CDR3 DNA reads TGTGCCTGGAGGGACATACGCTCCAACTATGGCTACACCTTC. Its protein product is CAWRDIRSNYGYTF.

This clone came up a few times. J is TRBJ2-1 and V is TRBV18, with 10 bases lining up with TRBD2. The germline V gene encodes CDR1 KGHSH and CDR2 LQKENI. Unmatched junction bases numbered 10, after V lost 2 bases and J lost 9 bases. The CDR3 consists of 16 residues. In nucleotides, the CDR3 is TGTGCCAGCTCACCAGTCCTAGCGGGGGCGCAGGGTGAGCAGTTCTTC. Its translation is CASSPVLAGAQGEQFF.

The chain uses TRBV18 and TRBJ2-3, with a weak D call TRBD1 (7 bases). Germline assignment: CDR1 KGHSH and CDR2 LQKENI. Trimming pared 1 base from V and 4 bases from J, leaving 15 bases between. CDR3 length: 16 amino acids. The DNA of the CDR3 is TGTGCCAGCTCACCACGGCGACAGGGAGGTTCAGATACGCAGTATTTT. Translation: CASSPRRQGGSDTQYF. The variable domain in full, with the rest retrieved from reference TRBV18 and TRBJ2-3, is NAGVMQNPRHLVRRRGQEARLRCSPMKGHSHVYWYRQLPEEGLKFMVYLQKENIIDESGMPKERFSAEFPKEGPSILRIQQVVRGDSAAYFCASSPRRQGGSDTQYFGPGTRLTVL.

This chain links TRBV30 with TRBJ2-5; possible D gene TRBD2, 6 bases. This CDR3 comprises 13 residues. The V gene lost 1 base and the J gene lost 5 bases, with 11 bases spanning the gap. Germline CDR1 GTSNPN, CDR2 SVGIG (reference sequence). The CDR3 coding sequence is TGTGCCTGGAGTGGTCACAGCGGGGAGACCCAGTACTTC. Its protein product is CAWSGHSGETQYF. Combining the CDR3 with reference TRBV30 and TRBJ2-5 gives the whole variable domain SQTIHQWPATLVQPVGSPLSLECTVEGTSNPNLYWYRQAAGRGLQLLFYSVGIGQISSEVPQNLSASRPQDRQFILSSKKLLLSDSGFYLCAWSGHSGETQYFGPGTRLLVL.

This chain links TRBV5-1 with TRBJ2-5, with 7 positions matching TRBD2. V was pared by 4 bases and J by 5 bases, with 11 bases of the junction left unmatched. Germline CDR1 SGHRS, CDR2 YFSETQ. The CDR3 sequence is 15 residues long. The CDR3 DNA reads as TGCGCCAGCAGCCCTCTGGCGGGGGTCGTCGAGACCCAGTACTTC. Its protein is CASSPLAGVVETQYF.

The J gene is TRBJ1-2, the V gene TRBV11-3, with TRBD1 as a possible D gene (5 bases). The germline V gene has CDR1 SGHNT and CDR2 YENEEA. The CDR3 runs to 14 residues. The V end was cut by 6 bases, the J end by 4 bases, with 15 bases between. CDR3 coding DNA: TGTGCCAGCAGTCCAGGGCTCTCTGGCTATGGCTACACCTTC. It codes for CASSPGLSGYGYTF.

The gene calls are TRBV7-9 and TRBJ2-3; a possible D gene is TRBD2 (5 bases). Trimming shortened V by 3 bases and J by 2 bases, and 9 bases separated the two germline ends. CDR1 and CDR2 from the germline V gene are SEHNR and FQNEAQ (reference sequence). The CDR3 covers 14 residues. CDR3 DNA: TGTGCCAGCAGCTTTCGGGATTACACAGATACGCAGTATTTT. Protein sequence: CASSFRDYTDTQYF.

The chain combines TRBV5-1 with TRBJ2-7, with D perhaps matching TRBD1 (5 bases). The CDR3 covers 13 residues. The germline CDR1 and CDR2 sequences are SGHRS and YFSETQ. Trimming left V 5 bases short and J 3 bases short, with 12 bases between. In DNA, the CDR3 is TGCGCCAGCAGGATGAGCGACAGCTACGAGCAGTACTTC. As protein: CASRMSDSYEQYF.

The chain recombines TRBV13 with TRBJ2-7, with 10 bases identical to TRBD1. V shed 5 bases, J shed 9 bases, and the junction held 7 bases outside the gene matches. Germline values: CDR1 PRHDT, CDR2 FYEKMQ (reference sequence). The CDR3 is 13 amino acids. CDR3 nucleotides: TGTGCCAGCAGCCCGGGACAGGGGAAGGGGCAGTACTTC. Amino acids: CASSPGQGKGQYF.